This TCR beta chain was identified during a study of blood T cell repertoires in COVID-19. Study-level information: Samples came from the United States, Italy and Spain, spanning acute and convalescent COVID-19. PBMCs, B-cell-depleted T cells, or T cells were the source of the cDNA or gDNA that made up the material.

The junction had 12 bases not matched to a gene; V was cut back by 4 bases and J by 4 bases. Germline CDR1 SGHRS, CDR2 YFSETQ. The CDR3 has 16 residues. Original data processing: Estimated nucleated cell counts came from reference gene primer amplification. Here immunoSEQ multiplex PCR was the method, and the copy in TCRdb shows in-frame clones only, minus some. The V and J calls and the clone size are those of that table, but D and trimming were determined from the DNA. The table records about 200,000 clones, about nine tenths of them present only once. Input material: peripheral blood. This chain connects TRBV5-1 to TRBJ2-5; 8 nucleotides agree with TRBD1. This TCR was recovered from a man aged 25 to 40 who had recovered from COVID-19. The CDR3 spells CASSLLGQGEGETQYF. CDR3 in DNA: TGCGCCAGCAGCCTCCTAGGACAGGGAGAAGGAGAGACCCAGTACTTC. The full variable domain, rest sourced from reference TRBV5-1 and TRBJ2-5, is KAGVTQTPRYLIKTRGQQVTLSCSPISGHRSVSWYQQTPGQGLQFLFEYFSETQRNKGNFPGRFSGRQFSNSRSEMNVSTLELGDSALYLCASSLLGQGEGETQYFGPGTRLLVL.